What follows are 23 T cell receptor beta chains derived from one specimen sequenced in a study of blood T cells in healthy people across ages. The use of a sample-barcoded 5' primer and a J-beta primer mix characterized a second PCR of roughly 6 to 11 cycles. TCRdb redid the calling of the 5' RACE reads with MiXCR, one entry per CDR3 protein. The table has 1.5 million to 2 million distinct CDR3 sequences, around 35% seen once. What was sequenced was blood. These receptors all come from a woman under 40 in good health.

This rearrangement joins TRBV6-1 to TRBJ2-7, with no clear D. The CDR3 has 11 amino acids. CDR1 MNHNS and CDR2 SASEGT come from the germline V gene. V lost 8 bases, J lost 3 bases, and 8 bases lay in between. The CDR3 nucleotides read TGTGCCAGCCTTGAGCACTACGAGCAGTACTTC. Encoded protein: CASLEHYEQYF.

V gene TRBV10-3 combines with J gene TRBJ2-7; 9 bases are shared with TRBD2. Germline V gene data show CDR1 as ENHRY and CDR2 as SYGVKD. There are 17 residues in the CDR3. V trimming: 2 bases; J trimming: 1 base; junction bases outside the gene matches: 9. This CDR3 reads CAISEASSGKSSYEQYF. CDR3 nucleotide sequence: TGTGCCATCAGTGAGGCCTCTAGCGGGAAGTCATCCTACGAGCAGTACTTC.

The J gene is TRBJ2-7, the V gene TRBV4-1; TRBD1 is a possible D gene (5 bases). Trimming cost V 2 bases and J 0 bases, with 17 bases left between them. CDR1 MGHRA and CDR2 YSYEKL come from the germline V gene. This CDR3 contains 17 residues. DNA of the CDR3: TGCGCCAGCAGCCAACTGGTGGGGCAGGCTTACTCCTACGAGCAGTACTTC. This translates into CASSQLVGQAYSYEQYF.

V gene TRBV6-1 combines with J gene TRBJ1-5; D not resolved. Germline CDR1 is MNHNS and CDR2 is SASEGT. Trimming took 3 bases from V and 0 from J, leaving 12 bases between them. The CDR3 contains 16 residues. The CDR3, as DNA: TGTGCCAGCAGTGATCCCCACGGGTATAGCAATCAGCCCCAGCATTTT. Protein: CASSDPHGYSNQPQHF.

The chain uses TRBV20-1 and TRBJ2-4, with D perhaps TRBD1 (5 bases). V lost 5 bases and J 1 base, leaving 12 bases between the germline ends. In germline, CDR1 is DFQATT, CDR2 SNEGSKA (reference sequence). The CDR3 is made up of 14 amino acids. The CDR3 coding sequence is TGCAGTGCTCCGGACACGCGGGCCAAAAACATTCAGTACTTC. Protein: CSAPDTRAKNIQYF.

This clonotype was seen more than once but under ten times. J is TRBJ2-4 and V is TRBV5-1; 8 bases line up with TRBD2. The J call is doubtful: the DNA matches TRBJ2-7 better. This CDR3 has 15 residues. Germline assignment: CDR1 SGHRS and CDR2 YFSETQ. The CDR3 DNA sequence: TGCGCCAGCAGCATGCAGAGGACTAGCATGTACGAGCAGTACTTC. Translated: CASSMQRTSMYEQYF.

The V gene is TRBV28, the J gene TRBJ2-5; 8 bases fit TRBD2. The CDR3 has 16 residues. Germline V gene data show CDR1 as MDHEN and CDR2 as SYDVKM. Unmatched junction bases numbered 14, after V lost 6 bases and J lost 5 bases. The CDR3 loop is CASSRGPAGAWETQYF. The CDR3 DNA reads TGTGCCAGCAGCCGGGGACCAGCGGGAGCGTGGGAGACCCAGTACTTC.

Points on this clonotype: The germline gene is not matched at one end of the junction; a read error may be the cause. Here the CDR3 DNA reads TGTGCCAGCAGTTTCGCGCCACCCGCACCAGAGACGCAGTATTTT. This gives the protein CASSFAPPAPETQYF. V and J are TRBV12-3 or TRBV12-4 and TRBJ2-3; D not certain. This CDR3 spans 15 amino acids.

This clonotype was recorded once. The chain combines TRBV4-1 with TRBJ1-5; maybe TRBD1 (6 bases). Trimming took 4 bases from V and 3 from J, leaving 13 bases between them. Germline lookup yields CDR1 MGHRA and CDR2 YSYEKL. This CDR3 has 15 amino acids. DNA of the CDR3: TGCGCCAGCAGCCGACGGGACAACGACAATCAGCCCCAGCATTTT. Its translation: CASSRRDNDNQPQHF.

To note about this clonotype: Possible read error: a much larger clone is one base away. Here the CDR3 reads CASSYSRTSGGNEQFF. In DNA, the CDR3 is TGTGCCAGCAGTTACTCCCGAACTAGCGGGGGCAATGAGCAGTTCTTC. The V and J genes are TRBV6-2 or TRBV6-3 and TRBJ2-1; 11 nucleotides agree with TRBD2. CDR3 size: 16 residues. Per the germline V gene, CDR1 is MNHEY and CDR2 is SVGEGT. J lost 6 bases, V lost 0 bases, and 4 bases had no gene match.

This clonotype was seen a handful of times. This sequence joins TRBV6-1 and TRBJ2-1, with 7 bases aligning to TRBD1. CDR1 MNHNS and CDR2 SASEGT come from the germline V gene. V was pared by 7 bases and J by 2 bases, with 8 bases of the junction left unmatched. The CDR3 is made up of 15 amino acids. The chain's CDR3 is CASTKTDRAYNEQFF. CDR3 nucleotide sequence: TGTGCCAGCACCAAAACAGACAGGGCCTACAATGAGCAGTTCTTC.

The sample holds a few counts of this clonotype. The chain links TRBV24-1 to TRBJ2-1; no reliable D call. Germline CDR1 KGHDR, CDR2 SFDVKD. CDR3 size: 12 residues. Trimming stripped 0 bases from V and 4 bases from J, with 0 bases between. This CDR3 is CATSDLYNEQFF. DNA of the CDR3: TGTGCCACCAGTGATTTGTACAATGAGCAGTTCTTC.

The rearrangement links TRBV20-1 to TRBJ2-5, with TRBD2 identical over 9 bases. Per the germline V gene, CDR1 is DFQATT and CDR2 is SNEGSKA (reference sequence). V trimming: 5 bases; J trimming: 2 bases; junction bases outside the gene matches: 6. This CDR3 contains 14 residues. This chain's CDR3 is CSAVTSGTQETQYF. Here the CDR3 DNA reads TGCAGTGCTGTGACTAGCGGTACTCAAGAGACCCAGTACTTC.

There are a few counts of this clonotype. V is TRBV25-1 and J is TRBJ2-3, with TRBD2 matching 9 bases. Looked up from germline, CDR1 is MGHDK and CDR2 is SYGVNS. Losses at the gene ends were 1 base for V and 7 bases for J; bases not matched to a gene: 3. The CDR3 is made up of 14 amino acids. The CDR3 region is CASSEWASGNTQYF. The CDR3 DNA reads TGTGCCAGCAGTGAATGGGCTAGCGGGAATACGCAGTATTTT.

This clonotype was counted at least ten times. This chain links TRBV5-6 with TRBJ2-5; D is uncertain. The V gene lost 4 bases and the J gene lost 4 bases, with 14 bases spanning the gap. This CDR3 has 14 residues. Germline V gene lookup returns CDR1 SGHDT and CDR2 YYEEEE. The CDR3 DNA follows: TGTGCCAGCAGCCCGGCTGGGTTCGGAGAGACCCAGTACTTC. Protein: CASSPAGFGETQYF.

This clonotype was seen ten or more times. The chain joins TRBV10-3 to TRBJ2-7, with 8 bases lining up with TRBD1. The CDR3 totals 14 residues. V gave up 3 bases and J gave up 5 bases; unmatched junction bases: 6. Germline V gene lookup returns CDR1 ENHRY and CDR2 SYGVKD. The CDR3 spells CAISDPTGADEQYF. The CDR3 DNA is TGTGCCATCAGTGACCCGACAGGGGCGGACGAGCAGTACTTC.

This clonotype has more than one count but fewer than ten. This chain connects TRBV28 to TRBJ2-5, with D perhaps matching TRBD2 (6 bases). The CDR3 is 13 residues long. V lost 7 bases and J lost 4, with 13 bases in between. CDR1 is MDHEN, CDR2 SYDVKM, per germline. Here the CDR3 reads CASTPGRGETQYF. Here the CDR3 DNA reads TGTGCCAGCACTCCCGGGCGGGGAGAGACCCAGTACTTC.

This clonotype was counted between two and nine times. The genes are TRBV29-1 and TRBJ2-1, with D possibly matching TRBD2 (6 bases). CDR3 size: 14 residues. CDR1 SQVTM and CDR2 ANQGSEA come from the germline V gene. The V gene lost 7 bases and the J gene lost 7 bases, with 20 bases spanning the gap. CDR3 nucleotide sequence: TGCAGCGCCCAAGGGACCGGGGGACCTAATGAGCAGTTCTTC. Protein: CSAQGTGGPNEQFF.

There are a few counts of this clonotype. The V and J genes are TRBV7-3 and TRBJ2-3; D gene unclear. CDR1 SGHTA and CDR2 FQGTGA come from the germline V gene. The CDR3 totals 16 residues. Trimming took 1 base from V and 0 from J, leaving 11 bases between them. For the CDR3, the DNA is TGTGCCAGCAGCTTAAGTTTAACAGAGAGCACAGATACGCAGTATTTT. Protein product: CASSLSLTESTDTQYF.

This sequence joins TRBV12-3 or TRBV12-4 and TRBJ1-2, with 7 bases fitting TRBD1. Losses at the gene ends were 5 bases for V and 0 bases for J; bases not matched to a gene: 3. This CDR3 comprises 14 residues. CDR3 sequence reads: CASSRRGSNYGYTF. Written as DNA, the CDR3 is TGTGCCAGCAGTCGCAGGGGGTCTAACTATGGCTACACCTTC.

At least ten counts were recorded for this clonotype. DNA of the CDR3: TGTGCCAGCAGCTACCAACGTTTAAGAGGCTACGAGCAGTACTTC. It codes for CASSYQRLRGYEQYF. The chain uses TRBV5-8 and TRBJ2-7; D is unresolved. V lost 3 bases and J 3 bases, leaving 16 bases between the germline ends. CDR3 size: 15 residues. Germline assignment: CDR1 SGHTS and CDR2 YDEGEE.

On this clonotype: A far more abundant clone sits one base away, making this likely a read error. The chain combines TRBV7-9 with TRBJ2-7; D not resolved. With 1 base removed from V and 10 bases from J, the gap between germline ends came to 8 bases. The germline V gene has CDR1 SEHNR and CDR2 FQNEAQ (reference sequence). CDR3 length: 11 residues. The CDR3 nucleotides read TGTGCCAGCAGCTTAGGTGGGATCCAGTACTTC. Its protein product is CASSLGGIQYF.

This clonotype was seen only a few times. The chain links TRBV7-9 to TRBJ1-2; D not resolved. The CDR3 runs 12 residues. Per the germline V gene, CDR1 is SEHNR and CDR2 is FQNEAQ (reference sequence). The germline V and J ends were trimmed by 7 bases and 8 bases, with 14 bases remaining between them. CDR3 DNA: TGTGCCAGCACACTCATCGAGGGAGGCTACACCTTC. Translating gives CASTLIEGGYTF. Based on the CDR3 plus reference TRBV7-9 and TRBJ1-2, the full variable domain is DTGVSQNPRHKITKRGQNVTFRCDPISEHNRLYWYRQTLGQGPEFLTYFQNEAQLEKSRLLSDRFSAERPKGSFSTLEIQRTEQGDSAMYLCASTLIEGGYTFGSGTRLTVV.